This TCR beta chain came from a study of T cell changes during pregnancy in multiple sclerosis. TCRdb's copy holds only in-frame clones and misses some; the assay was immunoSEQ multiplex PCR. The sample records 25,000 to 30,000 clones, roughly nine tenths being singletons. The CDR3 covers 14 residues. V lost 2 bases and J 7 bases, leaving 9 bases between the germline ends. Germline lookup yields CDR1 KGHSH and CDR2 LQKENI. This specimen consisted of CD4+ T cells from peripheral blood mononuclear cells, obtained in the first trimester of pregnancy. This TCR was recovered from a female donor with multiple sclerosis, enrolled in a pregnancy study. The V and J genes are TRBV18 and TRBJ1-6; D ambiguous. The CDR3 region has the DNA TGTGCCAGCTCACCAGAGGGATACAATTCACCCCTCCACTTT. Its protein is CASSPEGYNSPLHF.